This T cell receptor (beta chain) came from a study of siplizumab effects on memory and regulatory T cells. Study-level results: Naive T cells apparently outstripped memory cells in diversity and seemed major alloresponse contributors. A naive or memory phenotype could not be assigned to roughly 80-97% of the proliferating CD4+ or CD8+ clones. There were only a minor fraction of alloreactive clones that mapped to unstimulated subsets.

This CDR3 region has 14 residues. CDR1 and CDR2 (germline): SNHLY, FYNNEI. The ends were cut back, 8 bases at V and 1 base at J, with 14 bases in the middle. As for this clone: The target antigen is unknown.

For every sample, 100,000 or so TCR templates were assayed. Profiling relied on immunoSEQ multiplex PCR, and the TCRdb table lists in-frame clones only, not all of them. Among roughly 100,000 clones listed, about 96% were seen once. Sequencing used naive CD4+ T cells sorted from blood. The sequence was obtained from a human donor in good health. The genes are TRBV2 and TRBJ1-2; tentative D call: TRBD1 (5 bases). The CDR3 DNA reads TGTGCCAGCGGGGTGACGACAGATAACTATGGCTACACCTTC. Translation gives CASGVTTDNYGYTF.